These 2 T cell receptor beta chains share one sample of origin, sequenced in a study of metastatic and nonmetastatic thyroid tumors. Every patient underwent thyroid surgery untreated. TCRdb reprocessed the PCR reads using MiXCR. The table records 22,000 or so clones, less than 20% of them present only once. Sequences were obtained from blood. These receptors were taken from a female donor with papillary thyroid cancer or a benign thyroid nodule (not recorded which). Some clones in this sample may be carry-over from other donors' samples.

At least ten counts were recorded for this clone. J is TRBJ2-5 and V is TRBV9, with D unclear. CDR3 size: 13 residues. Germline V gives CDR1 SGDLS, CDR2 YYNGEE. The V gene lost 0 bases and the J gene lost 5 bases, with 8 bases spanning the gap. The CDR3 loop reads CASSVAQQETQYF. The CDR3 DNA reads as TGTGCCAGCAGCGTAGCCCAGCAGGAGACCCAGTACTTC. Full variable domain (missing parts from reference TRBV9 and TRBJ2-5): DSGVTQTPKHLITATGQRVTLRCSPRSGDLSVYWYQQSLDQGLQFLIQYYNGEERAKGNILERFSAQQFPDLHSELNLSSLELGDSALYFCASSVAQQETQYFGPGTRLLVL.

This clone was detected ten times or more. The rearrangement links TRBV29-1 to TRBJ2-7; 9 bases align to TRBD2. The CDR3 has 13 residues. The ends lost 6 bases at V and 0 bases at J; junction bases unmatched: 3. In germline, CDR1 is SQVTM, CDR2 ANQGSEA. CDR3 sequence (DNA): TGCAGCGTAAGCGGGGGGCCCTCCTACGAGCAGTACTTC. Translating gives CSVSGGPSYEQYF.